This T cell receptor beta chain was captured by sequencing in a study of cytomegalovirus exposure and HLA in healthy donors. Donors were ostensibly healthy at sampling, although undocumented immune exposures were probable. The primer mix had 60 Vbeta and 13 Jbeta primers. Measured with immunoSEQ multiplex PCR; TCRdb has only the in-frame clones, and not every one. The sample includes around 100,000 clones, roughly three quarters of them seen just once. The sequencing sample was made of PBMCs. This clonotype was sampled from a male donor in good health and CMV-seropositive.

CDR3 protein: CATRTGGVSTEAFF. CDR3 DNA: TGCGCCACCAGGACAGGGGGCGTGAGCACTGAAGCTTTCTTT. V usage is TRBV5-1 and J usage is TRBJ1-1; 11 bases map to TRBD1. Trimming removed 9 bases from V and 4 bases from J; junction bases left unmatched: 8. This CDR3 has 14 amino acids. Germline V gene sequence: CDR1 SGHRS, CDR2 YFSETQ. Supplemented by reference TRBV5-1 and TRBJ1-1, the full variable domain reads KAGVTQTPRYLIKTRGQQVTLSCSPISGHRSVSWYQQTPGQGLQFLFEYFSETQRNKGNFPGRFSGRQFSNSRSEMNVSTLELGDSALYLCATRTGGVSTEAFFGQGTRLTVV.